This is a list of T cell receptor beta chains from one sample in a study of T cell repertoires in cytomegalovirus infection. TCRdb itself ran the reads through MiXCR, one entry per CDR3 protein. Here the sample spans 900,000 to 950,000 distinct CDR3 sequences, roughly 30% being singletons. For these receptors, no antigen is known. This material consisted of cultured CD8+ T cells from PBMCs, taken from culture after CMV antigen stimulation. The receptors were gathered from a human donor in good health (CMV status not recorded). Some clones in this sample may be carry-over from other donors' samples. The CDR3 runs from the conserved cysteine through the conserved F or W. The D gene is left open where the match is weak. Rows may omit the clone size; those that give it use once, few, many or a size class.

j_call clone_size d_call v_call cdr3_nt cdr3_aa
TRBJ1-5 . . TRBV18 TGTGCCAGCTCAACAAGAGTTCAGCCCCAGCATTTT CASSTRVQPQHF
TRBJ2-1 . TRBD2 TRBV4-1 TGCGCCAGCAGCCAAGGTCCTAGCGGGGGGCCTAACAATGAGCAGTTCTTC CASSQGPSGGPNNEQFF
TRBJ1-1 . . TRBV6-5 TGTGCCAGCAGTTACTCGTGGGTCAGGTCGACTGACACTGAAGCTTTCTTT CASSYSWVRSTDTEAFF
TRBJ2-3 few . TRBV2 TGTGCCAGCGGGCCGTTCTACACAGATACGCAGTATTTT CASGPFYTDTQYF
TRBJ2-7 few . TRBV12-3/TRBV12-4 TGTGCCAGCAGTGGGACCGAGGACTACGAGCAGTACTTC CASSGTEDYEQYF
TRBJ1-1 . . TRBV9 TGTGCCAGCAGCGCCCCGGGCCTGAACACTGAAGCTTTCTTT CASSAPGLNTEAFF
TRBJ1-2 . TRBD1 TRBV28 TGTGCCAGCAGTTTTATCTCCGGGGGACAGGGGATCTATGGCTACACCTTC CASSFISGGQGIYGYTF
TRBJ2-1 . TRBD2 TRBV6-4 TGTGCCAGCAGTCTAGCGGGGGGGCTGACCTACAATGAGCAGTTCTTC CASSLAGGLTYNEQFF
TRBJ2-3 . TRBD1 TRBV3-1 TGTGCCAGCAGCCAAGTGGGGACAGGGGTCGAAGATACGCAGTATTTT CASSQVGTGVEDTQYF
TRBJ2-5 . . TRBV6-1 TGTGCCAGCAGTGAATTTTCCTTGCAAGAGACCCAGTACTTC CASSEFSLQETQYF
TRBJ1-2 . . TRBV6-6 TGTGCCAGCAGTTACCCATCCTTAGATGGCTACACCTTC CASSYPSLDGYTF
TRBJ2-5 few . TRBV7-7 TGTGCTAGCATCGGCGGGGCGGAAGGGGAGACCCAGTACTTC CASIGGAEGETQYF
TRBJ2-7 few . TRBV6-6 TGTGCCAGCAGTTACCCGAGGTCGGGTAACGAGCAGTACTTC CASSYPRSGNEQYF
TRBJ1-2 . . TRBV6-6 TGTGCCAACAGTTACGACACCTGGAATGGCTACACCTTC CANSYDTWNGYTF
TRBJ2-2 many . TRBV7-8 TGTGCCAGCCGCCGTCCGTCTAGCGCCGGGGAGCTGTTTTTT CASRRPSSAGELFF
TRBJ2-1 few . TRBV10-3 TGTGCCATCAGTGAGTCGTTTAGGGACCGGTTCTTC CAISESFRDRFF
TRBJ1-1 . . TRBV25-1 TGTGCCAGCAGTGAATCGCCCTTACAGGGTACTGAAGCTTTCTTT CASSESPLQGTEAFF
TRBJ2-1 once TRBD2 TRBV2 TGTGCCAGCAGTGGAGCCAATCGCGGGGGGGCGGTCAATGAGCAGTTCTTC CASSGANRGGAVNEQFF
TRBJ2-2 many TRBD1 TRBV7-9 TGTGCCAGCAGCTTAGATGGTGGGACAGGGTCGGACACCGGGGAGCTGTTTTTT CASSLDGGTGSDTGELFF
TRBJ2-3 . . TRBV12-3/TRBV12-4 TGTGCCAGCAGTTTCCTAAGGGACCTCTTATCTAGCACAGATACGCAGTATTTT CASSFLRDLLSSTDTQYF
TRBJ2-3 few TRBD2 TRBV28 TGTGCCAGCAGTTTCGGACTAGCGGGGGGGCAGGGCACAGATACGCAGTATTTT CASSFGLAGGQGTDTQYF
TRBJ2-6 many . TRBV7-8 TGTGCCAGCAGCCCCCGAACACTCGCCACTGGGGCCAACGTCCTGACTTTC CASSPRTLATGANVLTF
TRBJ2-3 few TRBD2 TRBV7-3 TGTGCCAGCAGCGGCCATCTAGCGGCTAGCACAGATACGCAGTATTTT CASSGHLAASTDTQYF
TRBJ2-1 . TRBD2 TRBV7-9 TGTGCCAGCAGCCCTAGCGGTCACTCCTACAATGAGCAGTTCTTC CASSPSGHSYNEQFF
TRBJ2-1 few . TRBV6-5 TGTGCCAGCAGCCACTTGGGGGCAGGGAATGAGCAGTTCTTC CASSHLGAGNEQFF
TRBJ2-5 few . TRBV6-2/TRBV6-3 TGTGCCAGCAGTTATCGGGGGCTTGAGACCCAGTACTTC CASSYRGLETQYF
TRBJ1-1 few TRBD1 TRBV10-3 TGTGCCATCAGGGTGTCCGGACAGGGGGCGAGGGGCACTGAAGCTTTCTTT CAIRVSGQGARGTEAFF
TRBJ1-2 few . TRBV6-6 TGTGCCACCCTCGCGGATAACTATGTGGGCTACACCTTC CATLADNYVGYTF
TRBJ2-5 many . TRBV7-9 TGTGCCAGCAGCTTCCCCAGAGGGGGTAGAGAGACCCAGTACTTC CASSFPRGGRETQYF
TRBJ2-2 . . TRBV6-5 TGTGCCAGCAGTTACAATTCAGACACCGGGGAGCTGTTTTTT CASSYNSDTGELFF
TRBJ2-7 . TRBD1 TRBV5-1 TGCGCCAGCAGCTTACAGGGGCCAGGGGACGAGCAGTACTTC CASSLQGPGDEQYF
TRBJ1-5 few TRBD1 TRBV20-1 TGCAGTGCTAGCCGGGGACAGATATATAGCAATCAGCCCCAGCATTTT CSASRGQIYSNQPQHF
TRBJ1-6 many . TRBV27 TGTGCCAGCAGTTCTCAGAGCTCCTATAATTCACCCCTCCACTTT CASSSQSSYNSPLHF
TRBJ2-4 . TRBD2 TRBV4-3 TGCGCCAGCAGCCAATCCTCTGCCGGGACTAGCGGGGGGGTCATGAACATTCAGTACTTC CASSQSSAGTSGGVMNIQYF
TRBJ1-5 once . TRBV19 TGTGCCAGTAGTATCGGGACCGGATATCAGCCCCAGCATTTT CASSIGTGYQPQHF
TRBJ2-1 few . TRBV6-2/TRBV6-3 TGTGCCAGCAGTTACCTAACCGAGGGGGGGGGCCACATGTACCTTGAGCAGTTCTTC CASSYLTEGGGHMYLEQFF
TRBJ2-2 few TRBD2 TRBV6-1 TGTGCCAGCATCCAAAGGGGACTAGAGTTGAACACCGGGGAGCTGTTTTTT CASIQRGLELNTGELFF
TRBJ1-1 . . TRBV27 TGTGCCAGCAGCCCTGGACGGATAAACACTGAAGCTTTCTTT CASSPGRINTEAFF
TRBJ2-2 many . TRBV7-6 TGTGCCAGCAGCTCCCAGCGGCGTATGCGCACCGGGGAGCTGTTTTTT CASSSQRRMRTGELFF
TRBJ2-1 few . TRBV29-1 TGCAGCGTTGAAGGGCCCGCCTCGGGAAATGAGCAGTTCTTC CSVEGPASGNEQFF
TRBJ2-3 once . TRBV3-1 TGTGCCAGCAGCCCCGACTGGGCAGATACGCAGTATTTT CASSPDWADTQYF
TRBJ2-2 . TRBD2 TRBV12-3/TRBV12-4 TGTGCCAGCAGTTTTATCCCCCTAGCGGGGGGCACCGGGGAGCTGTTTTTT CASSFIPLAGGTGELFF
TRBJ1-4 few . TRBV2 TGTGCCAGTCGTGCTCGCGAAAAACTGTTTTTT CASRAREKLFF
TRBJ2-7 once . TRBV6-6 TGTGCCAGCAGTTACCATCTCAGGGACGAGCAGTACTTC CASSYHLRDEQYF
TRBJ2-2 . TRBD2 TRBV23-1 TGCGCCAGCAGTCGATGGGGACTAGCGGGGGCAGCGAACACCGGGGAGCTGTTTTTT CASSRWGLAGAANTGELFF
TRBJ1-5 . TRBD1 TRBV27 TGTGCCAGCAGTTTCGCCGGACAGGGGCAGCCCCAGCATTTT CASSFAGQGQPQHF
TRBJ1-1 few . TRBV7-9 TGTGCCAGCAGCTCCCCCGGGGCAGGGACGAACACTGAAGCTTTCTTT CASSSPGAGTNTEAFF
TRBJ1-5 . . TRBV5-3 TGTGCCAGCAGCCCCGTTAGGAGGGATCAGCCCCAGCATTTT CASSPVRRDQPQHF
TRBJ2-1 . . TRBV7-7 TGTGCTAGCAGCTCGACTCGGTCCGACAATGAGCAGTTCTTC CASSSTRSDNEQFF
TRBJ1-1 . . TRBV2 TGTGCCAGCAGTGATGAAGCAGGGCCCCTTGAAGCTTTCTTT CASSDEAGPLEAFF
TRBJ2-7 few . TRBV19 TGTGCCAGCAGTGGAGGCAGCTCCTACGAGCAGTACTTC CASSGGSSYEQYF
TRBJ2-1 few . TRBV7-6 TGTGCCAGCAGCTCCCGGGACTTACCCTACAATGAGCAGTTCTTC CASSSRDLPYNEQFF
TRBJ2-3 few TRBD2 TRBV19 TGTGCCAGTAGTAAGCGGGGGGGCAGGACAGATACGCAGTATTTT CASSKRGGRTDTQYF
TRBJ2-7 few . TRBV12-3/TRBV12-4 TGTGCCAGCAGGGGACGATCGTCCTCCGGCTCCTACGAGCAGTACTTC CASRGRSSSGSYEQYF
TRBJ2-1 few TRBD2 TRBV6-2/TRBV6-3 TGTGCCAGCAGCCACTCTTGGAGCGGGGTTAGCGATGAGCAGTTCTTC CASSHSWSGVSDEQFF